This T cell receptor (beta chain) came from a study of cytomegalovirus exposure and HLA in healthy donors (dated by TCRdb to 2015 to 2018). Background on the whole study: An earlier analysis of 550 to 700 of the donors reported about 290 Gb of sequence data and 120 million or so unique TCR beta sequences from about 200 million T cells. An early release that covered about 600 HLA-typed donors contained approximately 300 gigabases of sequencing data and around 85 million unique TCR sequences. Of the 300 to 400 genotyped donors, over 65% fell in the genetic ancestry cluster associated with self-reported Caucasian donors. Roughly 5 DR-DQ haplotypes were treated as single units for association and clustering because of strong linkage in the cohort. The study profiled the T cell repertoires of 500 to 800 subjects by immunosequencing and related them to cytomegalovirus serostatus. HLA typing covered class I and class II loci at four-digit resolution. The number of donors typed differed by locus, with roughly 629-640 for A, B, C, DRB1 and DQB1, about 500 for DQA1, some 570 for DPA1, and approximately 470 for DPB1. In the later analysis, no new phenotypic data were used to find candidate immune exposures; instead, reliance was placed on TCR beta sequences and their occurrence across donors. A later genetic analysis used genome-wide SNP genotypes for about 55% of the 666 donors, treating that subset as a discovery cohort. Among about 410 genotyped donors of the cohort, an average of around 220,000 unique TCR beta nucleotide sequences was sequenced per donor, of which about 19% were non-productive. Every discovery cohort repertoire had been produced on one sequencing platform. To decide whether each TCR beta V gene segment behaved as functional or pseudogenic, an earlier analysis of nearly 600 of the donors relied on high-throughput TCR beta sequencing. Alongside the repertoire data, information on donor age, sex, ethnicity and CMV serostatus was compiled. The study combined high-throughput TCR immunosequencing, statistical association of individual TCRs with disease status, and machine learning to predict cytomegalovirus infection status. A later analysis re-examined previously published TCR beta repertoires from over 500 donors and added high-resolution HLA genotyping to investigate patterns of TCR occurrence. In addition to the first cohort of approximately 650 subjects, a separate validation cohort of 130 or so different subjects was used. The study aimed to test whether cataloging public T cell receptors could reveal signatures of past pathogen exposure. Overall study results and their limits: A few of the identified cytomegalovirus-associated TCR beta chains were confirmed in vitro to be specific for cytomegalovirus antigens. In this cohort, only TCR beta chains were sequenced, and detectable features were limited by the absence of alpha or paired-chain data. Compared with the roughly 710-donor mean, donors in an Asian-associated ancestry cluster had fewer N-insertions in productive TCRs, according to a later genetic analysis. Presence/absence analyses assumed roughly uniform sequencing depth across donors, an assumption that may not hold. A later analysis found that most CMV-associated TCR beta chains appeared HLA-restricted, with HLA associations seemingly driven largely by CMV exposure. Linkage disequilibrium might explain the correlated functional status among segregating V segments, but an unknown experimental factor could not be excluded. According to the authors, the approach could potentially be generalized to other disease states and immunological phenotypes. In a later analysis, TCR association rates were found to vary across HLA loci, with the most associated TCRs seen for DRB1 alleles and the fewest for HLA-C alleles. The sequencing pipeline was judged likely to have produced a cluster of highly shared sequence variants as a technical artifact. The earlier analysis of almost 600 of the donors excluded roughly 17 rarely observed V segments, including chromosome 9 orphons, because counts were too low. An earlier analysis of around 600 of the donors showed that most TCR beta V segments appeared in productive rearrangements either about 87% or about 30% of the time, which broadly matched IMGT annotations. A further reported finding was that TCR beta sequences accurately predicted the HLA-A and HLA-B alleles for most subjects in the first cohort. In a later analysis, more than 15,000 TCR beta sequences were associated with specific HLA alleles at a false discovery rate of 0.05. An association between a missense DCLRE1C variant and V-gene and J-gene trimming of TCR beta chains was found in a later genetic analysis and replicated in an independent cohort. Because the 87-base-pair reads could not distinguish some IMGT-functional V segments, including TRBV6-2 and TRBV6-3, those segments were excluded. A later analysis reported that several top co-occurrence clusters appeared linked to parvovirus B19, influenza, CMV and Epstein-Barr virus. For the cohort, immune exposure information was limited to CMV serostatus. When HLA alleles, especially DR and DQ, strongly co-occurred, TCR associations were difficult to assign to individual alleles. In a later analysis, HLA-associated TCR beta chains showed more clonal expansion and lower generation probabilities than non-associated chains that were equally common. In the study, 150 to 200 TCR beta chains were listed as associated with cytomegalovirus. Cytomegalovirus status was reported to be diagnosed by the classifier with high specificity and sensitivity in both the original and validation cohorts. HLA typing was unavailable for some donors at each locus, so association tests used only the typed subset. Most TCR sequences were seen in very few donors, while some public TCRs were found in many individuals.

This clone was counted only a few times. What antigen it recognizes has not been identified. No much larger clone exists at a distance of one base, and base qualities are not known. The CDR3 runs 16 residues from the cysteine to the phenylalanine. The DNA shown is the 48-base CDR3, in frame from base 1. CDR1 and CDR2, looked up from the germline V gene, are KGHSH and LQKENI. V is trimmed back by 3 bases and J by 3 bases, and the junction contains 9 bases that no gene match accounts for. In total, 630 or so healthy bone marrow donors made up the cohort. All cohort members were sampled while nominally healthy, although unrecorded immune exposures were likely present. The donor tested CMV seronegative, placing the donor among the 300 to 450 seronegative members of the cohort. Each donor provided a peripheral blood sample, and peripheral blood mononuclear cells were used for TCR beta sequencing. The Qiagen DNeasy Blood Extraction Kit was used to extract genomic DNA from the blood cell samples.

Libraries were constructed by the immunoSEQ multiplex PCR assay. The multiplex PCR relied on a mix of 60 forward primers for TCR Vbeta segments and 13 reverse primers for TCR Jbeta segments. A multiplex PCR assay on genomic DNA amplified the CDR3 region of rearranged TCR beta genes. On the Illumina HiSeq System, the amplified TCR beta libraries were sequenced as 87-base-pair reads. In the original analysis: In a later analysis, about 80 million unique TCR beta chains were counted across the approximately 640 repertoires, and roughly 9.9 million of these chains were shared by at least two donors. A nearest-neighbor algorithm error-corrected the raw reads and collapsed the reads into unique sequences, merging closely related sequences to remove PCR and sequencing errors. V, D and J gene segments were assigned by aligning CDR3 sequences to IMGT reference sequences. For a sequence to be retained, a match of at least six nucleotides to both a V gene segment and a J gene segment was required. Rearrangements were called productive when the CDR3 lacked stop codons and stayed in frame with V and J; all others were non-productive. Following IMGT convention, CDR3 was defined as the stretch from the second conserved V-encoded cysteine to the conserved J-encoded phenylalanine. In an earlier analysis of some 550 of the donors, sequences lacking an unambiguous match to a single V gene segment were excluded. An earlier analysis of just under 600 of the donors called V segments functional above 56.7% productive rearrangements and segregating when the between-donor standard deviation exceeded 5%. A statistical classification framework was built for diagnosing cytomegalovirus status from the catalog of TCR beta chain sequences. V and J gene assignment, in a later analysis, came from comparing TCR nucleotide sequences with IMGT/GENE-DB human TR gene sequences. A later analysis assigned CDR3 sequences and most-parsimonious VDJ recombination scenarios with the TCRdist pipeline. In a later analysis, each TCR beta chain was defined by its CDR3 amino acid sequence together with its V-gene family, and reads lacking a unique V-gene family were excluded. As a way to deal with suspected cross-contamination and a sequencing artifact, a later analysis dropped more than 500 nucleotide sequences that were highly shared and had low generation probability. In a later analysis, a clonal expansion index for each public chain was calculated from normalized within-repertoire ranks of inferred template counts. Generation probabilities in a later analysis came from a VDJ recombination model fitted to out-of-frame rearrangements, and those results were checked against IGoR. Hypergeometric tests were used in a later analysis to score TCR-TCR, TCR-HLA and TCR-CMV co-occurrence, with a repertoire-size bias correction applied to the TCR pairs. False discovery rates were estimated in a later analysis by permuting HLA or CMV assignments 20 times. In a later analysis, co-occurring TCRs were grouped using DBSCAN, with TCRdist sequence similarity added in when clustering inside HLA-allele-positive subsets. Repertoires with fewer than 30,000 or more than 120,000 public chains, plus five repertoires with anomalous nucleotide sharing, were excluded from co-occurrence clustering. Sourced from immuneACCESS, this table was stored by TCRdb with only in-frame sequences that have V and J called. A share of the clones is absent; for the studies checked, an unresolved V gene accounts for under half, and the remainder has no known explanation. V, J and clone size are those of that table, while D and trimming were read from the DNA. The sample table records some 30,000 clones; 35% to 50% of these occur just once. The top ten hold 2% of the sample.

The sample was PBMCs. This clonotype was obtained from a woman in her forties or fifties in good health and CMV-seronegative. The chain is assembled from TRBV18 and TRBJ2-7, and TRBD2 aligns with 9 junction nucleotides. In nucleotide form, the sequence is TGTGCCAGCTCACCGTCAGCGGGAGGTGGAGTCTACGAGCAGTACTTC. Translated, it reads CASSPSAGGGVYEQYF.